This entry is about one T cell receptor beta chain. Its antigen is not known. This CDR3 spans 15 amino acids. Germline V gene data show CDR1 as KGHSH and CDR2 as LQKENI. The trim removed 2 bases at V and 2 bases at J, leaving 4 bases unmatched. The data are from a study of cytomegalovirus exposure and HLA in healthy donors. General study points: For TCR beta chains, V- and J-gene trimming was later linked to a missense DCLRE1C variant. Within the data, a cluster of highly shared sequence variants was likely a sequencing artifact. Among donors in an Asian-associated ancestry cluster, a later analysis reportedly found fewer N-insertions than the approximately 670-donor mean.

The PCR was carried out with 60 Vbeta primers and 13 Jbeta primers. Produced via immunoSEQ multiplex PCR; TCRdb's table is partial and in-frame only. Found here are about 160,000 clones, around 88% of them singletons; the top ten hold just under 2%. There were likely unrecorded immune exposures, though donors were nominally healthy when sampled. Sequencing input: PBMCs. The source of this sequence is a woman aged 18-29 years in good health and CMV-seronegative. V is TRBV18 and J is TRBJ2-5; 8 bases are a match to TRBD1. CDR3 DNA sequence: TGTGCCAGCTCACCATTGGACAGGGATCAAGAGACCCAGTACTTC. Translation gives CASSPLDRDQETQYF.